The 28 T cell receptor beta chains listed next were all sequenced from one sample in a study of T cell responses to AZD1222 COVID-19 vaccine. Sequencing used immunoSEQ multiplex PCR; TCRdb keeps in-frame clones, though not all of them. Here the sample spans about 150,000 clones, about nine tenths being singletons. The source was peripheral blood, collected 28 days after the second AZD1222 dose. These receptors were collected from an adult who received the AZD1222 COVID-19 vaccine.

The rearrangement uses TRBV11-1 and TRBJ2-7, with 7 bases aligning to TRBD2. V lost 1 base to trimming and J lost 2 bases; unmatched junction nucleotides: 2. The CDR3 runs 14 residues. Germline V gene lookup returns CDR1 SGHAT and CDR2 FQDESV (reference sequence). DNA for the CDR3: TGTGCCAGCAGCTTAGGGGAGGGCCCCTACGAGCAGTACTTC. This codes for CASSLGEGPYEQYF.

The chain uses TRBV9 and TRBJ1-1, with a weak D call TRBD1 (5 bases). The CDR3 is 17 residues long. The germline V and J ends were trimmed by 0 bases and 4 bases, with 19 bases remaining between them. Germline V gene data show CDR1 as SGDLS and CDR2 as YYNGEE. Written as DNA, the CDR3 is TGTGCCAGCAGCGTAGATAACGGACACGGGGGGGGCACTGAAGCTTTCTTT. Its translation is CASSVDNGHGGGTEAFF. Full variable domain (remainder filled in from reference TRBV9 and TRBJ1-1): DSGVTQTPKHLITATGQRVTLRCSPRSGDLSVYWYQQSLDQGLQFLIQYYNGEERAKGNILERFSAQQFPDLHSELNLSSLELGDSALYFCASSVDNGHGGGTEAFFGQGTRLTVV.

This clone was recorded once. This rearrangement joins TRBV5-1 to TRBJ1-4; D might be TRBD1 (6 bases). Germline lookup yields CDR1 SGHRS and CDR2 YFSETQ. The V end was cut by 2 bases, the J end by 4 bases, with 9 bases between. This CDR3 comprises 14 residues. The CDR3 reads CASSLQGNNEKLFF. CDR3 nucleotides: TGCGCCAGCAGCTTACAGGGAAATAATGAAAAACTGTTTTTT.

This sequence joins TRBV7-9 and TRBJ1-2; tentative D call: TRBD1 (5 bases). Trimming pared 5 bases from V and 5 bases from J, leaving 18 bases between. The CDR3 covers 15 residues. Germline V lookup: CDR1 SEHNR, CDR2 FQNEAQ (reference sequence). Here the CDR3 reads CASSRLGGIQYGYTF. The CDR3 bases are TGTGCCAGCAGCCGTCTCGGGGGAATCCAATATGGCTACACCTTC. Variable domain in full (rest from reference TRBV7-9 and TRBJ1-2): DTGVSQNPRHKITKRGQNVTFRCDPISEHNRLYWYRQTLGQGPEFLTYFQNEAQLEKSRLLSDRFSAERPKGSFSTLEIQRTEQGDSAMYLCASSRLGGIQYGYTFGSGTRLTVV.

The V and J genes are TRBV3-1 (or the pseudogene TRBV3-2) and TRBJ2-7; D is possibly TRBD1 (5 bases). The V and J ends lost 1 base and 0 bases respectively, with 7 bases between them. The CDR3 loop spans 14 amino acids. CDR1 is LGHDT, CDR2 YNNKEL, per germline (reference sequence). The CDR3 DNA is TGTGCCAGCAGCCAAGGGGGCGGCTCCTACGAGCAGTACTTC. Its translation: CASSQGGGSYEQYF.

This rearrangement joins TRBV30 to TRBJ1-3; D might be TRBD1 (5 bases). V was trimmed by 2 bases and J by 8 bases, leaving 10 bases between them. CDR3 length equals 12 residues. Germline V gives CDR1 GTSNPN, CDR2 SVGIG (reference sequence). CDR3 sequence: CAWSRSGDTIYF. The CDR3 nucleotides are TGTGCCTGGAGTAGGTCGGGGGACACCATATATTTT.

The rearrangement uses TRBV18 and TRBJ1-5, with 7 bases fitting TRBD1. J was trimmed by 7 bases and V by 6 bases; bases with no gene match: 9. Germline assignment: CDR1 KGHSH and CDR2 LQKENI. This CDR3 has 14 residues. The chain's CDR3 is CASSQDRVGQPQHF. The CDR3 bases are TGTGCCAGCTCGCAAGACAGGGTCGGGCAGCCCCAGCATTTT.

This chain uses TRBV5-1 with TRBJ2-5; D remains unclear. CDR1 is SGHRS and CDR2 is YFSETQ in the germline V gene. CDR3 length equals 12 residues. Between the trimmed V and J ends, which lost 0 bases and 5 bases, there was a span of 5 bases. The chain's CDR3 is CASSLGMETQYF. CDR3 in DNA: TGCGCCAGCAGCTTGGGCATGGAGACCCAGTACTTC.

As concerns this clone: This sequence may be a read error, since a much larger clone differs from it by one base. V is TRBV7-2 and J is TRBJ2-7, with D hard to call. V was trimmed by 3 bases and J by 0 bases, leaving 3 bases between them. Germline V CDR1 and CDR2: SGHTA, FQGNSA. The CDR3 has 12 residues. CDR3 protein: CASSLTSYEQYF. DNA of the CDR3: TGTGCCAGCAGCTTGACCTCCTACGAGCAGTACTTC. Using reference TRBV7-2 and TRBJ2-7 for the parts outside the CDR3, the full variable domain is GAGVSQSPSNKVTEKGKDVELRCDPISGHTALYWYRQSLGQGLEFLIYFQGNSAPDKSGLPSDRFSAERTGGSVSTLTIQRTQQEDSAVYLCASSLTSYEQYFGPGTRLTVT.

The V and J genes are TRBV4-3 and TRBJ2-1; D is undetermined. Trimming left V 1 base short and J 7 bases short, with 8 bases between. The CDR3 extends over 13 amino acids. Germline V gives CDR1 LGHNA, CDR2 YSLEER. The DNA for the CDR3 is TGCGCCAGCAGCCAAGCTGGGGAAAATGAGCAGTTCTTC. This translates into CASSQAGENEQFF.

The chain is built from TRBV9 and TRBJ1-1, with D tentatively TRBD1 (6 bases). Germline loops: CDR1 SGDLS, CDR2 YYNGEE. The length of the CDR3 is 15 residues. V lost 4 bases and J lost 2, with 15 bases in between. The CDR3 bases are TGTGCCAGCAGCCCCCAGGGGAGCCATAACACTGAAGCTTTCTTT. This encodes CASSPQGSHNTEAFF.

The chain joins TRBV11-2 to TRBJ1-6, with unresolved D. The CDR3 runs to 15 residues. With 1 base removed from V and 10 bases from J, the gap between germline ends came to 14 bases. Germline CDR1 reads SGHAT; CDR2 reads FQNNGV. This CDR3 is CASSLVGLGESPLHF. CDR3 in DNA: TGTGCCAGCAGCTTAGTCGGGCTCGGAGAATCACCCCTCCACTTT.

The chain employs TRBV7-2 and TRBJ2-5; a weak D match, TRBD1 (5 bases). Germline CDR1 and CDR2: SGHTA and FQGNSA. The CDR3 runs to 13 residues. Deletions cut 2 bases from V and 4 bases from J, with 8 bases between. CDR3 region: CASSLRQPETQYF. CDR3 nucleotide sequence: TGTGCCAGCAGCTTACGACAGCCAGAGACCCAGTACTTC.

The chain combines TRBV5-4 with TRBJ1-2, with D unclear. Germline CDR1 SGHNT, CDR2 YYREEE (reference sequence). The CDR3 contains 13 residues. V lost 2 bases, J lost 2 bases, and 7 bases lay in between. The CDR3 reads CASSFLDNYGYTF. DNA of the CDR3: TGTGCCAGCAGCTTTCTCGACAACTATGGCTACACCTTC.

The chain has TRBV6-7 and TRBJ2-2, with 7 bases that match TRBD1. TRBV6-7 is treated as an ORF (open reading frame) with a function not yet certain. Unmatched junction bases numbered 3, after V lost 0 bases and J lost 5 bases. This CDR3 region has 15 residues. The CDR3 spells CASSYSAGGTGELFF. The DNA for the CDR3 is TGTGCCAGCAGTTACTCTGCAGGGGGAACCGGGGAGCTGTTTTTT.

The chain is built from TRBV18 and TRBJ2-3, with TRBD1 identical over 7 bases. The germline V gene encodes CDR1 KGHSH and CDR2 LQKENI. Trimming took 5 bases from V and 4 from J; bases not matched to a gene: 9. The CDR3 has 15 residues. CDR3 sequence reads: CASSETGILADTQYF. DNA for the CDR3: TGTGCCAGCTCAGAGACAGGGATACTCGCAGATACGCAGTATTTT. Full variable domain (outside the CDR3, taken from reference TRBV18 and TRBJ2-3): NAGVMQNPRHLVRRRGQEARLRCSPMKGHSHVYWYRQLPEEGLKFMVYLQKENIIDESGMPKERFSAEFPKEGPSILRIQQVVRGDSAAYFCASSETGILADTQYFGPGTRLTVL.

The chain carries TRBV7-9 and TRBJ2-7; D ambiguous. The ends were cut back, 3 bases at V and 6 bases at J, with 6 bases in the middle. In germline, CDR1 is SEHNR, CDR2 FQNEAQ (reference sequence). The CDR3 sequence is 11 residues long. In DNA form, the CDR3 reads TGTGCCAGCAGCTTCGACTTCGAGCAGTACTTC. Translated, it gives CASSFDFEQYF.

V is TRBV11-2 and J is TRBJ2-7, with 7 bases matching TRBD2. V dropped 5 bases and J dropped 0; count of bases not matched to a gene: 10. This CDR3 has 16 amino acids. Germline CDR1 is SGHAT and CDR2 is FQNNGV. CDR3 nucleotide sequence: TGTGCCAGCAGCCCCCGGGGAGGGGCGGGCTCCTACGAGCAGTACTTC. Amino acid sequence: CASSPRGGAGSYEQYF.

This chain uses TRBV28 with TRBJ2-7, with D uncertain. CDR3 length: 15 amino acids. Germline V gene lookup returns CDR1 MDHEN and CDR2 SYDVKM. Trimming removed 5 bases from V and 0 bases from J, with 14 bases in between. The CDR3 loop reads CASSRPLGNSYEQYF. DNA for the CDR3: TGTGCCAGCAGTCGCCCCCTGGGTAACTCCTACGAGCAGTACTTC.

V and J are TRBV28 and TRBJ2-7; 10 bases align to TRBD1. Trimming at V came to 4 bases and at J to 0 bases, leaving 3 bases not matched to a gene. The CDR3 is 15 amino acids. From germline, CDR1 is MDHEN and CDR2 SYDVKM. CDR3 amino acids: CASSSWTGGSYEQYF. CDR3 nucleotides: TGTGCCAGCAGTTCATGGACAGGGGGCTCCTACGAGCAGTACTTC. The full variable domain, with the rest looked up from reference TRBV28 and TRBJ2-7, is DVKVTQSSRYLVKRTGEKVFLECVQDMDHENMFWYRQDPGLGLRLIYFSYDVKMKEKGDIPEGYSVSREKKERFSLILESASTNQTSMYLCASSSWTGGSYEQYFGPGTRLTVT.

The V and J genes are TRBV7-2 and TRBJ2-7, with D perhaps TRBD1 (6 bases). The V end lost 1 base, the J end lost 11 bases, and 12 bases lay between the germline ends. In germline, CDR1 is SGHTA, CDR2 FQGNSA. The CDR3 runs 12 residues. Here the CDR3 reads CASSLELGAKYF. The CDR3 DNA sequence: TGTGCCAGCAGCTTAGAGTTGGGGGCGAAGTACTTC.

The CDR3 here is CASSLTPGGGRETQYF. Written as DNA, the CDR3 is TGCGCCAGCAGCTTGACGCCTGGGGGCGGGAGAGAGACCCAGTACTTC. The genes are TRBV5-1 and TRBJ2-5; D is perhaps TRBD2 (7 bases). The V end lost 1 base, the J end lost 4 bases, and 17 bases lay between the germline ends. This CDR3 contains 16 residues. In germline, CDR1 is SGHRS, CDR2 YFSETQ.

The genes are TRBV28 and TRBJ1-5; 7 bases map to TRBD1. The V and J ends lost 6 bases and 3 bases, in that order; junction bases with no gene match: 5. This CDR3 region has 14 residues. Germline V gene data show CDR1 as MDHEN and CDR2 as SYDVKM. The CDR3 sequence: CASSLQGFNQPQHF. The CDR3 DNA reads as TGTGCCAGCAGCCTACAGGGGTTCAATCAGCCCCAGCATTTT.

CDR3 nucleotide sequence: TGTGCCAGCAGCTCGGAGGCTGACGAGCAGTACTTC. This sequence encodes CASSSEADEQYF. This chain connects TRBV7-9 to TRBJ2-7, with TRBD2 as a possible D gene (5 bases). This CDR3 has 12 residues. Germline V gene data show CDR1 as SEHNR and CDR2 as FQNEAQ (reference sequence). Trimming pared 4 bases from V and 5 bases from J, leaving 9 bases between. The full variable domain, its missing parts supplied by reference TRBV7-9 and TRBJ2-7, is DTGVSQNPRHKITKRGQNVTFRCDPISEHNRLYWYRQTLGQGPEFLTYFQNEAQLEKSRLLSDRFSAERPKGSFSTLEIQRTEQGDSAMYLCASSSEADEQYFGPGTRLTVT.

This clone was picked up one time. The chain employs TRBV15 and TRBJ2-1; D not resolved. Deletions cut 2 bases from V and 5 bases from J, with 10 bases between. The CDR3 covers 14 residues. Germline V gene data show CDR1 as LNHNV and CDR2 as YYDKDF (reference sequence). CDR3 nucleotides: TGTGCCACCAGCAGATACGGACCGGACAATGAGCAGTTCTTC. This encodes CATSRYGPDNEQFF. Variable domain in full (rest from reference TRBV15 and TRBJ2-1): DAMVIQNPRYQVTQFGKPVTLSCSQTLNHNVMYWYQQKSSQAPKLLFHYYDKDFNNEADTPDNFQSRRPNTSFCFLDIRSPGLGDTAMYLCATSRYGPDNEQFFGPGTRLTVL.

This chain joins TRBV28 and TRBJ1-1; D is undetermined. Trimming took off 5 bases at V and 3 bases at J, with 7 bases between the two ends. CDR1 is MDHEN and CDR2 is SYDVKM in the germline V gene. The CDR3 loop spans 12 amino acids. DNA for the CDR3: TGTGCCAGCAGTACATTAGACACTGAAGCTTTCTTT. This encodes CASSTLDTEAFF.

This clone was observed a few times. The chain recombines TRBV5-1 with TRBJ1-1, with a weak D call TRBD1 (5 bases). The germline gives CDR1 SGHRS, CDR2 YFSETQ. This CDR3 contains 14 residues. The germline V and J ends were trimmed by 0 bases and 1 base, with 7 bases remaining between them. This chain's CDR3 is CASSLGQQNTEAFF. CDR3 DNA: TGCGCCAGCAGCTTGGGACAGCAGAACACTGAAGCTTTCTTT.

This sequence joins TRBV28 and TRBJ1-2; D may be TRBD1 (6 bases). The CDR3 sequence is 14 residues long. The germline CDR1 and CDR2 sequences are MDHEN and SYDVKM. V was pared by 7 bases and J by 8 bases, with 20 bases between. The CDR3 DNA is TGTGCCAGCACCTATTTTTGGGGGGCGAGGGGCTACACCTTC. Its translation is CASTYFWGARGYTF.